Here is one T cell receptor (beta chain) with its context. TCRdb's table, derived via immunoSEQ multiplex PCR, lists solely in-frame clones and lacks some. Among 150,000 or so clones listed, around nine tenths were seen once. The CDR3 contains 15 residues. CDR1 is LGHDT, CDR2 YNNKEL, per germline (reference sequence). The ends lost 0 bases at V and 16 bases at J; junction bases unmatched: 10. The entry originates in a study of blood T cell repertoires in COVID-19. As for the study in general: Sites in the United States, Italy and Spain provided acute and convalescent COVID-19 samples.

This TCR was recovered from a human donor in a cohort sampled during active COVID-19. The sequenced sample consisted of peripheral blood. V is TRBV3-1 (or the pseudogene TRBV3-2) and J is TRBJ2-1; TRBD2 matches at 12 bases. The CDR3 bases are TGTGCCAGCAGCCAAGACCTAGCGGGGGGGCGGGTTAATTTCTTC. This gives the protein CASSQDLAGGRVNFF.